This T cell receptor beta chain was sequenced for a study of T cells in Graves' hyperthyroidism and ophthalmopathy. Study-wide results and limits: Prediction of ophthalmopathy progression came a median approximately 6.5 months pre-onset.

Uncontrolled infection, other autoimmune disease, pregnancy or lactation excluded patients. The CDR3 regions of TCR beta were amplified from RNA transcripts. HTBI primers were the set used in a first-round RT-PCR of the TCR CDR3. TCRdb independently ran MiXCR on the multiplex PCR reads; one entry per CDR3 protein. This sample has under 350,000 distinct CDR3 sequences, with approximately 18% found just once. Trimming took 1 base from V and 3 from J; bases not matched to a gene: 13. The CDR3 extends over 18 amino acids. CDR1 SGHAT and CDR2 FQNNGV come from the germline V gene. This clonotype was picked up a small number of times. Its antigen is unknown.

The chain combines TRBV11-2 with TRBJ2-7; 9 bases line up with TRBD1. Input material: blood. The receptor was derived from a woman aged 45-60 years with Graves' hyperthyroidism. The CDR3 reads CASSLAPDRGGGGYEQYF. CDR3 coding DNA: TGTGCCAGCAGCTTAGCCCCGGACAGGGGAGGAGGTGGCTACGAGCAGTACTTC.